These T cell receptor beta chains were read from a single sample in a study of OX40 agonist ivuxolimab in advanced cancers. Libraries were prepared by immunoSEQ multiplex PCR; TCRdb keeps only in-frame clonotypes and omits some of them. The repertoire holds some 50,000 clones, with about 75% as singletons. Sequencing was performed on CD4+ or CD8+ T cells sorted from blood, taken in a trial of the OX40 agonist ivuxolimab. These receptors were obtained from an adult with an advanced solid tumor such as melanoma, head and neck, liver or kidney cancer. The CDR3 runs from the conserved cysteine through the conserved F or W. The order of the fields is D gene, clone size, J gene, V gene, CDR3 length, CDR3 DNA, CDR3 protein. D genes are given only for firm matches. Part of the rows lack a size; the others show once, few, many or a class for expanded clones.

TRBD1 NA TRBJ2-5 TRBV5-1 14 TGCGCCAGCAGCTCGACAGGGAATCAGGAGACCCAGTACTTC CASSSTGNQETQYF
NA NA TRBJ1-1 TRBV2 17 TGTGCCAGCAGCGAAGGTGGGGGTCTTCTCCTTAGACCTGAAGCTTTCTTT CASSEGGGLLLRPEAFF
NA NA TRBJ1-1 TRBV10-1 12 TGCGCCAGCAGCGGACCGATGGAAGGGGCTTTCTTT CASSGPMEGAFF
NA NA TRBJ2-3 TRBV6-5 11 TGTGCCAGCAGTTACCAGGGATCGCAGTATTTT CASSYQGSQYF
NA NA TRBJ2-2 TRBV19 16 TGTGCCAGTAGTTTCTTTGGAATTACCAACACCGGGGAGCTGTTTTTT CASSFFGITNTGELFF
NA NA TRBJ2-1 TRBV5-8 14 TGTGCCAGCAGCTGGCGGGGCTCCTACAATGAGCAGTTCTTC CASSWRGSYNEQFF
NA few TRBJ2-5 TRBV4-1 15 TGCGCCAGCAGCCAAGATCTTGGTTTTACGGAGACCCAGTACTTC CASSQDLGFTETQYF
TRBD1 NA TRBJ2-5 TRBV5-1 15 TGCGCCAGCAGCTCGGGACAGGCCCACCAAGAGACCCAGTACTTC CASSSGQAHQETQYF
TRBD1 NA TRBJ2-5 TRBV5-1 14 TGCGCCAGCAGCTGGGGACAGACCCAAGAGACCCAGTACTTC CASSWGQTQETQYF
TRBD1 few TRBJ1-1 TRBV10-3 14 TGTGCCATCAGGGACCCGACAGGGGATGGGCAAGCTTTCTTT CAIRDPTGDGQAFF
TRBD1 once TRBJ1-3 TRBV4-1 16 TGCGCCAGCAGCCAGAAAAAGGACAGGGCCGGAAACACCATATATTTT CASSQKKDRAGNTIYF
TRBD2 once TRBJ2-7 TRBV2 14 TGTGCCAGCGTCCGGACTAGCGGGGCCTACGAGCAGTACTTC CASVRTSGAYEQYF
NA once TRBJ1-1 TRBV7-2 13 TGTGCCAGCAGCTTTAGTCAGCTCACTGAAGCTTTCTTT CASSFSQLTEAFF
NA NA TRBJ1-2 TRBV15 16 TGTGCCACCAGCAGAGATTGGGGGGAGGCGGGCTATGGCTACACCTTC CATSRDWGEAGYGYTF
NA NA TRBJ2-3 TRBV4-1 14 TGCGCCAGCAGGCCTTGGGCTAGCACAGATACGCAGTATTTT CASRPWASTDTQYF
NA NA TRBJ2-1 TRBV18 12 TGTGCCAGCTCACCAGGTATGGATGAGCAGTTCTTC CASSPGMDEQFF
NA NA TRBJ1-6 TRBV2 14 TGTGCCAGCTCGGGAGGGAGGAAGGATTCACCCCTCCACTTT CASSGGRKDSPLHF
TRBD1 NA TRBJ1-1 TRBV7-2 15 TGTGCCAGCAGCCGCCGAACAGGGGAAGGCGCTGAAGCTTTCTTT CASSRRTGEGAEAFF
NA NA TRBJ1-2 TRBV5-1 13 TGCGCCAGCAGCGTGGGAACTAACTATGGCTACACCTTC CASSVGTNYGYTF
NA NA TRBJ2-7 TRBV9 14 TGTGCCAGCTCTGTGGGAGGAGGGCCGAACGAGCAGTACTTC CASSVGGGPNEQYF
NA NA TRBJ2-3 TRBV30 13 TGTGCCTGGAGTATGGGGTTTGCAGGTACGCAGTATTTT CAWSMGFAGTQYF
TRBD2 NA TRBJ2-7 TRBV12-5 17 TGTGCTAGTGGTTTGACATGGACTAGCGGACTTGGGAACGAGCAGTACTTC CASGLTWTSGLGNEQYF
NA NA TRBJ1-1 TRBV29-1 13 TGCAGCGCCTTCTTCGGTGGGTCTCCTGAAGCTTTCTTT CSAFFGGSPEAFF
NA NA TRBJ2-1 TRBV2 13 TGTGCCAGCAGACGTCTTAGGGACAATGAGCAGTTCTTC CASRRLRDNEQFF
NA NA TRBJ1-1 TRBV5-4 12 TGTGCCAGCGTTGGCCTGAACACTGAAGCTTTCTTT CASVGLNTEAFF
NA NA TRBJ2-3 TRBV9 15 TGTGCCAGCAGCCGACGAGGGGGTACGACAGATACGCAGTATTTT CASSRRGGTTDTQYF
TRBD1 NA TRBJ2-2 TRBV25-1 16 TGTGCCAGCACTGAAGGCGGGACAGGGGACACCGGGGAGCTGTTTTTT CASTEGGTGDTGELFF
NA NA TRBJ2-3 TRBV29-1 13 TGCAGCGTTGTACGCAGGGGCGCAGATACGCAGTATTTT CSVVRRGADTQYF
NA NA TRBJ1-6 TRBV15 14 TGTGCCACCAGCTCCCGGACGGCAAATTCACCCCTCCACTTT CATSSRTANSPLHF
NA NA TRBJ1-1 TRBV13 16 TGTGCCAGCAGCCTCCCAAACCCCGACAAAAACACTGAAGCTTTCTTT CASSLPNPDKNTEAFF
NA NA TRBJ1-1 TRBV29-1 14 TGCAGCGTTGAAGTGGGGAGCAGTCCGGCGAGAGCTTTCTTT CSVEVGSSPARAFF
NA NA TRBJ2-3 TRBV5-5 13 TGTGCCAGCAGCTTAGACAGCACAGATACGCAGTATTTT CASSLDSTDTQYF
NA NA TRBJ2-3 TRBV6-5 12 TGTGCCAGCAGTTACTTATCTGATACGCAGTATTTT CASSYLSDTQYF
NA NA TRBJ2-3 TRBV29-1 15 TGCAGCGGCGACAGGCTGGGGGTAGGCACAGATACGCAGTATTTT CSGDRLGVGTDTQYF
NA NA TRBJ2-7 TRBV11-2 13 TGTGCCAGCAGCTTAGATAGGCGCTACGAGCAGTACTTC CASSLDRRYEQYF
NA NA TRBJ1-5 TRBV27 15 TGTGCCAGCAGTTTATCGAGCAGGCGGGGTCAGCCCCAGCATTTT CASSLSSRRGQPQHF
NA few TRBJ2-3 TRBV7-9 17 TGTGCCAGCAGCTTAGGTGGGAACCGCTTAAGCACAGATACGCAGTATTTT CASSLGGNRLSTDTQYF
TRBD2 NA TRBJ2-3 TRBV29-1 13 TGCAGCGATTTAGCGGGAGGATCCGATACGCAGTATTTT CSDLAGGSDTQYF
NA NA TRBJ1-3 TRBV7-2 16 TGTGCCAGCAGCTTAGGGTGGGACATTACTGGAAACACCATATATTTT CASSLGWDITGNTIYF
TRBD2 NA TRBJ2-1 TRBV5-6 17 TGTGCCAGCAGCTTGGAACTAGCGGGGGGTTCCCACAATGAGCAGTTCTTC CASSLELAGGSHNEQFF
NA once TRBJ2-5 TRBV25-1 15 TGTGCCAGCACTTCCCAGGTCATTGTTGGTGAGACCCAGTACTTC CASTSQVIVGETQYF
NA NA TRBJ2-3 TRBV9 12 TGTGCCAGCAGCCCACATCTGCATACGCAGTATTTT CASSPHLHTQYF
TRBD1 NA TRBJ1-1 TRBV6-1 15 TGTGCCAGCAGTGCCGGACAGGGGACGAACACTGAAGCTTTCTTT CASSAGQGTNTEAFF
TRBD1 NA TRBJ1-5 TRBV5-1 14 TGCGCCAGCAGCCTCGGACAGGGGCGGGAGCCCCAGCATTTT CASSLGQGREPQHF
TRBD2 once TRBJ2-5 TRBV7-2 16 TGTGCCAGCAGCTTAGCATTAGCGGGGGTACAAGAGACCCAGTACTTC CASSLALAGVQETQYF
NA few TRBJ1-2 TRBV5-4 14 TGTGCCAGCAGCTTGACGCGGACCTTTCTAGGCTACACCTTC CASSLTRTFLGYTF
TRBD2 few TRBJ2-4 TRBV7-9 15 TGTGCCAGCAGCTCAACTCTAGCGGGAGCGTCGATTCAGTACTTC CASSSTLAGASIQYF
NA NA TRBJ1-6 TRBV6-5 16 TGTGCCAGCAGTTATAGTGTGGCAGCGCAAAATTCACCCCTCCACTTT CASSYSVAAQNSPLHF
TRBD1 few TRBJ1-2 TRBV19 13 TGTGCCAGTAGTCCGGACAGGGAGAAAGGCTACACCTTC CASSPDREKGYTF
TRBD1 NA TRBJ1-1 TRBV7-9 12 TGTGCCAGCAGCTTAAGGGGGCCTGAAGCTTTCTTT CASSLRGPEAFF
NA NA TRBJ1-2 TRBV19 15 TGTGCCAGTGATGCGTTCCCTTATGGGGATTATGGCTACACCTTC CASDAFPYGDYGYTF
TRBD2 NA TRBJ2-7 TRBV4-1 18 TGCGCCAGCAGCCAAACCAACATGGGACTAGCGGACTCCTACGAGCAGTACTTC CASSQTNMGLADSYEQYF
TRBD1 NA TRBJ1-6 TRBV30 16 TGTGCCTGGAGAGGGGGACAGGGGTTCGGTAATTCACCCCTCCACTTT CAWRGGQGFGNSPLHF
TRBD2 NA TRBJ2-7 TRBV29-1 14 TGCAGCGTCGGGACTAGCGGGGCATCCTACGAGCAGTACTTC CSVGTSGASYEQYF
NA NA TRBJ2-7 TRBV25-1 15 TGTGCCAGCAGTGATCCAAGGGCTTTCTCCTACGAGCAGTACTTC CASSDPRAFSYEQYF
TRBD1 NA TRBJ2-7 TRBV29-1 13 TGCAGCGTTGGGACCGGGACAGGCTACGAGCAGTACTTC CSVGTGTGYEQYF
NA NA TRBJ2-3 TRBV7-7 13 TGTGCCAGCAGCTTAGGCCGGACAGATACGCAGTATTTT CASSLGRTDTQYF
NA NA TRBJ2-1 TRBV10-1 13 TGCGCCAGCAGTGAGTCTTATGGGAATGAGCAGTTCTTC CASSESYGNEQFF